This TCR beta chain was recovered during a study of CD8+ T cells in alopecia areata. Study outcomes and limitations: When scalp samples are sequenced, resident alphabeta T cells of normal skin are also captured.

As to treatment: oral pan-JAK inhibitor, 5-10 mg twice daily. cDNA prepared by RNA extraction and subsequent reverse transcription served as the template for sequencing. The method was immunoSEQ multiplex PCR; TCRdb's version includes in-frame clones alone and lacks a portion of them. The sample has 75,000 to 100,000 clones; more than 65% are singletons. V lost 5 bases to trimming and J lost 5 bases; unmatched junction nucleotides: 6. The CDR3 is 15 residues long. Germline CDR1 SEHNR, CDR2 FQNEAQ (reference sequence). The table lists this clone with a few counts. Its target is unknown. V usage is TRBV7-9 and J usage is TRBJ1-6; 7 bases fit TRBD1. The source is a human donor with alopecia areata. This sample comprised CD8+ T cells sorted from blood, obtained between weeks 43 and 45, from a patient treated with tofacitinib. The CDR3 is CASSLGTDDNSPLHF. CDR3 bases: TGTGCCAGCAGCCTGGGGACAGATGATAATTCACCCCTCCACTTT. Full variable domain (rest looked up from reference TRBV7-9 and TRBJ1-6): DTGVSQNPRHKITKRGQNVTFRCDPISEHNRLYWYRQTLGQGPEFLTYFQNEAQLEKSRLLSDRFSAERPKGSFSTLEIQRTEQGDSAMYLCASSLGTDDNSPLHFGNGTRLTVT.